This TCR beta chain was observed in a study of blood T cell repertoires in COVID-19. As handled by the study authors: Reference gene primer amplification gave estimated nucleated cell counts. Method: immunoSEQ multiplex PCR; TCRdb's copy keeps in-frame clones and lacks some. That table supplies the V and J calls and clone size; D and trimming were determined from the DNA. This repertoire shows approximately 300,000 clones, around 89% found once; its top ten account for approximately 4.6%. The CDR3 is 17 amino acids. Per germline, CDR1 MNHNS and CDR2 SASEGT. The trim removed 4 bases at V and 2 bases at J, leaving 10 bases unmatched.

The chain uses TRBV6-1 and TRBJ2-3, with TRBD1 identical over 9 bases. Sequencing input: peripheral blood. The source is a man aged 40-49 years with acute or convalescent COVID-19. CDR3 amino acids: CASSVNGQGPYTDTQYF. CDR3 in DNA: TGTGCCAGCAGTGTAAATGGACAGGGGCCTTACACAGATACGCAGTATTTT.